These 13 T cell receptor beta chains share one sample of origin, sequenced in a study of shared clonotypes between healthy human individuals. The assay was immunoSEQ multiplex PCR, and TCRdb's table has in-frame clones only and misses some. This table has about 2.4 million clones, 90% to 95% appearing once. Specimen: naive CD4+ T cells from PBMCs. The subset was: CD45RA+ positively selected. The receptors originated from a man aged 18 to 30 in good health. Some clones in this sample may be carry-over from other donors' samples.

This clone was seen just once. V is TRBV7-9 and J is TRBJ2-3; tentatively, D is TRBD1 or TRBD2 (5 bases each). The CDR3 spans 16 residues. Looked up from germline, CDR1 is SEHNR and CDR2 is FQNEAQ (reference sequence). The V end was cut by 2 bases, the J end by 2 bases, with 14 bases between. In nucleotides, the CDR3 is TGTGCCAGCAGCTTAAAAACGAGGGGACCCACAGATACGCAGTATTTT. This encodes CASSLKTRGPTDTQYF. The full variable domain, completed using reference TRBV7-9 and TRBJ2-3, is DTGVSQNPRHKITKRGQNVTFRCDPISEHNRLYWYRQTLGQGPEFLTYFQNEAQLEKSRLLSDRFSAERPKGSFSTLEIQRTEQGDSAMYLCASSLKTRGPTDTQYFGPGTRLTVL.

This clone was seen just once. V and J are TRBV7-2 and TRBJ1-1, with a weak D call TRBD1 (5 bases). This CDR3 spans 15 amino acids. With 2 bases removed from V and 4 bases from J, the gap between germline ends came to 14 bases. The germline gives CDR1 SGHTA, CDR2 FQGNSA. This CDR3 is CASSLRAMGGTEAFF. The CDR3, as DNA: TGTGCCAGCAGCTTAAGGGCCATGGGGGGCACTGAAGCTTTCTTT.

The chain combines TRBV6-5 with TRBJ1-1; no clear D. The CDR3 consists of 11 residues. Germline V gene data show CDR1 as MNHEY and CDR2 as SVGAGI. Trimming pared 6 bases from V and 5 bases from J, leaving 7 bases between. The CDR3 coding sequence is TGTGCCAGCAGGTCGGAAACTGAAGCTTTCTTT. Translating it yields CASRSETEAFF.

This chain joins TRBV6-1 and TRBJ1-5, with D unclear. V lost 4 bases, J lost 5 bases, and 9 bases lay in between. Germline V gives CDR1 MNHNS, CDR2 SASEGT. The CDR3 is made up of 13 amino acids. The DNA of the CDR3 is TGTGCCAGCAGTGTCGAGGGCGATCAGCCCCAGCATTTT. Translated: CASSVEGDQPQHF.

The chain joins TRBV2 to TRBJ1-6; D is unclear. Germline V gene sequence: CDR1 SNHLY, CDR2 FYNNEI. Trimming left V 4 bases short and J 9 bases short, with 10 bases between. The CDR3 is 13 amino acids. The DNA of the CDR3 is TGTGCCAGCAGTGTCGGGAGGGCTTCACCCCTCCACTTT. This encodes CASSVGRASPLHF.

Of note for this clone: An end of the junction does not agree with germline; a read error may underlie this. The chain combines TRBV5-1 with TRBJ2-7; D possibly corresponds to TRBD2 (6 bases). The CDR3 totals 12 residues. Germline V gene data show CDR1 as SGHRS and CDR2 as YFSETQ. The CDR3 bases are TGCGCCAGCGGCTTGGAGGGCAGGCTTCAGTACTTC. It is translated as CASGLEGRLQYF.

The chain links TRBV25-1 to TRBJ1-1; possibly TRBD1 for D (6 bases). The V end was cut by 3 bases, the J end by 9 bases, with 14 bases between. The CDR3 covers 13 residues. Germline CDR1 MGHDK, CDR2 SYGVNS. For the CDR3, the DNA is TGTGCCAGCAGTGAGACAGGTTCGTTAAAAGCTTTCTTT. This encodes CASSETGSLKAFF.

The rearrangement links TRBV2 to TRBJ1-1; 7 bases are a match to TRBD1. The V gene's germline CDR1 is SNHLY and CDR2 FYNNEI. This CDR3 region has 13 residues. V trimming: 6 bases; J trimming: 7 bases; junction bases outside the gene matches: 8. CDR3 amino acids: CASRVDRVGEAFF. The CDR3 coding sequence is TGTGCCAGCAGAGTAGACAGGGTCGGTGAAGCTTTCTTT.

This clone was detected only a few times. In the same sample, other DNA sequences code for this CDR3. The genes are TRBV28 and TRBJ2-7, with D unclear. Germline lookup yields CDR1 MDHEN and CDR2 SYDVKM. Trimming pared 2 bases from V and 4 bases from J, leaving 3 bases between. CDR3 length: 11 amino acids. The CDR3 DNA sequence: TGTGCCAGCAGTTTAACTTACGAGCAGTACTTC. Translating gives CASSLTYEQYF.

The CDR3 sequence: CAISEFKRESTDTQYF. The CDR3 DNA reads TGTGCCATCAGTGAGTTTAAGCGGGAGAGCACAGATACGCAGTATTTT. The V and J genes are TRBV10-3 and TRBJ2-3, with TRBD2 identical over 8 bases. The CDR3 is 16 amino acids. Germline assignment: CDR1 ENHRY and CDR2 SYGVKD. After removal of 1 base from V and 0 bases from J, the junction contained 3 bases not matched to a gene.

The chain employs TRBV7-9 and TRBJ2-5; 7 bases fit TRBD2. V lost 5 bases, J lost 13 bases, and 7 bases stayed unmatched. The CDR3 has 11 amino acids. The germline V gene has CDR1 SEHNR and CDR2 FQNEAQ (reference sequence). CDR3 residues: CASSTTSPLYF. CDR3 DNA: TGTGCCAGCAGCACGACTAGCCCGCTGTACTTC.

This clone came up once. DNA of the CDR3: TGTGCCAGCAGCCCCACCCAAGGGAAGAACACTGAAGCTTTCTTT. This encodes CASSPTQGKNTEAFF. The V call is TRBV13, the J call TRBJ1-1; D remains unclear. Germline V gives CDR1 PRHDT, CDR2 FYEKMQ (reference sequence). The CDR3 covers 15 residues. V was shortened by 5 bases and J by 1 base, with 14 bases between the two germline ends.

The genes are TRBV2 and TRBJ1-2; no reliable D call. The CDR3 is 14 amino acids. Germline loops: CDR1 SNHLY, CDR2 FYNNEI. V dropped 2 bases and J dropped 8 bases, with 15 bases sitting between them. CDR3 protein: CASSERNVGWGYTF. The CDR3 coding sequence is TGTGCCAGCAGTGAACGGAACGTCGGTTGGGGCTACACCTTC. Combining the CDR3 with reference TRBV2 and TRBJ1-2 gives the whole variable domain EPEVTQTPSHQVTQMGQEVILRCVPISNHLYFYWYRQILGQKVEFLVSFYNNEISEKSEIFDDQFSVERPDGSNFTLKIRSTKLEDSAMYFCASSERNVGWGYTFGSGTRLTVV.